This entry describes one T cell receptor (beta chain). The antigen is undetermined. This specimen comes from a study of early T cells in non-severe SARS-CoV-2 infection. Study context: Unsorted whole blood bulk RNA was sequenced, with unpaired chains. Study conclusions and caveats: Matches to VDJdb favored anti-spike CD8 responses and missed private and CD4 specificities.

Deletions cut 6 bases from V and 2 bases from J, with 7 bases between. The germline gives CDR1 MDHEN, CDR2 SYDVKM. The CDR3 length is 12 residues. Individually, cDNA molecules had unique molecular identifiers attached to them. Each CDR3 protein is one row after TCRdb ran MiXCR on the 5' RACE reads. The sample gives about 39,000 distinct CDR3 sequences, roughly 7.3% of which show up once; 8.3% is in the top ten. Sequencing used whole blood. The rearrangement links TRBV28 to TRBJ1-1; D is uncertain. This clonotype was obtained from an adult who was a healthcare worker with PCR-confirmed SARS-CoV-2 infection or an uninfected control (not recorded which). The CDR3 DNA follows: TGTGCCAGCAGCTTTATCAACACTGAAGCTTTCTTT. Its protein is CASSFINTEAFF.